This is a list of T cell receptor beta chains from one sample in a study of CD8 T cells in ankylosing spondylitis. TCRdb re-analysed the 5' RACE reads in MiXCR, keeping a single row per CDR3 protein. The sample lists hundreds of thousands of distinct CDR3 sequences, approximately 12% seen once, with approximately 0.51% in the top ten. Sequenced sample: blood, either unsorted or a sorted T cell fraction (not recorded which). The receptors originated from a male donor with ankylosing spondylitis. Both conserved end residues are part of each CDR3. Each record gives: CDR3 protein, CDR3 DNA, J gene, D gene, V gene, clone size. A D gene is named only where the DNA matches it firmly. The listing skips clone size in some rows; elsewhere it reads once, few, many or a size class.

CDR3: CASSLGAGTDTQYF; DNA: TGCGCCAGCAGCTTGGGGGCAGGCACAGATACGCAGTATTTT; J: TRBJ2-3; D: -; V: TRBV5-1; size: many
CDR3: CATSRVRGRGQPQHF; DNA: TGTGCCACCAGCAGAGTTCGGGGGAGGGGTCAGCCCCAGCATTTT; J: TRBJ1-5; D: -; V: TRBV15; size: -
CDR3: CASSVRNGYTF; DNA: TGTGCCAGCAGCGTGAGGAATGGCTACACCTTC; J: TRBJ1-2; D: -; V: TRBV9; size: few
CDR3: CSVEFYNEQFF; DNA: TGCAGCGTTGAGTTCTACAATGAGCAGTTCTTC; J: TRBJ2-1; D: -; V: TRBV29-1; size: many
CDR3: CASSKGQELQETQYF; DNA: TGTGCCAGCAGCAAAGGACAGGAGCTACAAGAGACCCAGTACTTC; J: TRBJ2-5; D: TRBD1; V: TRBV7-6; size: many
CDR3: CASSPPGTGLFTQPQHF; DNA: TGTGCCAGCAGTCCCCCCGGGACAGGGTTGTTTACTCAGCCCCAGCATTTT; J: TRBJ1-5; D: TRBD1; V: TRBV12-3/TRBV12-4; size: -
CDR3: CSAAEGPGKLFF; DNA: TGCAGTGCCGCAGAGGGGCCGGGGAAGCTGTTTTTT; J: TRBJ2-2; D: -; V: TRBV20-1; size: few
CDR3: CASSSSLRSQYF; DNA: TGTGCCAGCAGCTCAAGTTTGAGATCGCAGTATTTT; J: TRBJ2-3; D: -; V: TRBV27; size: -
CDR3: CASSPWGQRLGEQYF; DNA: TGTGCCAGCAGTCCCTGGGGACAGCGACTGGGTGAGCAGTACTTC; J: TRBJ2-7; D: TRBD1; V: TRBV27; size: many
CDR3: CSAKRGSQPGSYEQYF; DNA: TGCAGTGCGAAGAGAGGGTCACAGCCTGGGAGCTACGAGCAGTACTTC; J: TRBJ2-7; D: -; V: TRBV20-1; size: many
CDR3: CASSVSGARRAFF; DNA: TGTGCCAGCAGCGTCTCAGGGGCACGAAGAGCTTTCTTT; J: TRBJ1-1; D: -; V: TRBV11-2; size: few
CDR3: CASSPPYSQETQYF; DNA: TGTGCCAGCTCACCACCTTACAGCCAAGAGACCCAGTACTTC; J: TRBJ2-5; D: -; V: TRBV18; size: few
CDR3: CASSLKPQPIYGYTF; DNA: TGTGCCAGCAGCTTAAAACCTCAGCCTATCTATGGCTACACCTTC; J: TRBJ1-2; D: -; V: TRBV7-6; size: -
CDR3: CASRGTNTEAFF; DNA: TGTGCCAGCAGGGGGACGAACACTGAAGCTTTCTTT; J: TRBJ1-1; D: -; V: TRBV12-3/TRBV12-4; size: many
CDR3: CASSFVGARETQYF; DNA: TGTGCCAGCAGTTTTGTAGGGGCCCGAGAGACCCAGTACTTC; J: TRBJ2-5; D: -; V: TRBV12-3/TRBV12-4; size: many
CDR3: CASSVGAAEGYGYTF; DNA: TGTGCCAGCAGCGTGGGGGCGGCGGAGGGTTATGGCTACACCTTC; J: TRBJ1-2; D: -; V: TRBV9; size: -
CDR3: CSAELNTEAFF; DNA: TGCAGTGCTGAGCTGAACACTGAAGCTTTCTTT; J: TRBJ1-1; D: -; V: TRBV20-1; size: -
CDR3: CSASEGWETPSTDTQYF; DNA: TGCAGTGCTAGTGAGGGGTGGGAGACACCTAGCACAGATACGCAGTATTTT; J: TRBJ2-3; D: -; V: TRBV20-1; size: -
CDR3: CSSKTGENSYGYTF; DNA: TGCAGCTCTAAGACAGGGGAAAACAGCTATGGCTACACCTTC; J: TRBJ1-2; D: TRBD1; V: TRBV29-1; size: many